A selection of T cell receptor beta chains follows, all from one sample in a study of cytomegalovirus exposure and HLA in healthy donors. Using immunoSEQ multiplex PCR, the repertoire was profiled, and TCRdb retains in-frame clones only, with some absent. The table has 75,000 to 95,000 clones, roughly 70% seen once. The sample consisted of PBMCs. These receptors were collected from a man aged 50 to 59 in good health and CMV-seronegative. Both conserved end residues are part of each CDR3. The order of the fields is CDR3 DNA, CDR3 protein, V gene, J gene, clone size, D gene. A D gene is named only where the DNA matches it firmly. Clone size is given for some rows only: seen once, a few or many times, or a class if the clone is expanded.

CDR3nt: TGTGCCAGCAGCCCCCCACGAGAAGATACGCAGTATTTT
CDR3aa: CASSPPREDTQYF
v_gene: TRBV7-8
j_gene: TRBJ2-3
abundance: .
d_gene: .

CDR3nt: TGCGCCAGCAGCCGGGGACAGGGGGGCGCAACTAATGAAAAACTGTTTTTT
CDR3aa: CASSRGQGGATNEKLFF
v_gene: TRBV5-1
j_gene: TRBJ1-4
abundance: .
d_gene: TRBD1

CDR3nt: TGCGCCAGCAGACGGGACAGGGCAAACACTGAAGCTTTCTTT
CDR3aa: CASRRDRANTEAFF
v_gene: TRBV4-1
j_gene: TRBJ1-1
abundance: .
d_gene: TRBD1

CDR3nt: TGTGCCAGCAGTTCACCGGGACAGGTCTCAGGCTACACCTTC
CDR3aa: CASSSPGQVSGYTF
v_gene: TRBV28
j_gene: TRBJ1-2
abundance: .
d_gene: TRBD1

CDR3nt: TGCGCCAGCAGCTTGGTCCAGGGAGGTACTGAAGCTTTCTTT
CDR3aa: CASSLVQGGTEAFF
v_gene: TRBV5-1
j_gene: TRBJ1-1
abundance: few
d_gene: .

CDR3nt: TGTGCCAGCAGCTTAGTTTGGGGGGATGGCTACACCTTC
CDR3aa: CASSLVWGDGYTF
v_gene: TRBV7-8
j_gene: TRBJ1-2
abundance: .
d_gene: .

CDR3nt: TGTGCCAGCAGCATGACCGGGACTAGCGGGAGAGATGAGCAGTTCTTC
CDR3aa: CASSMTGTSGRDEQFF
v_gene: TRBV9
j_gene: TRBJ2-1
abundance: .
d_gene: TRBD2

CDR3nt: TGTGCCAGCTCACCAACTAGGGACATCTCCTACGAGCAGTACTTC
CDR3aa: CASSPTRDISYEQYF
v_gene: TRBV18
j_gene: TRBJ2-7
abundance: .
d_gene: .

CDR3nt: TGCAGCGTTGTAAGGACAGCGAACACTGAAGCTTTCTTT
CDR3aa: CSVVRTANTEAFF
v_gene: TRBV29-1
j_gene: TRBJ1-1
abundance: few
d_gene: .

CDR3nt: TGTGCCAGCAGCTACGTGGTAGGGGATTATAGCAATCAGCCCCAGCATTTT
CDR3aa: CASSYVVGDYSNQPQHF
v_gene: TRBV7-8
j_gene: TRBJ1-5
abundance: .
d_gene: .

CDR3nt: TGTGCCAGCAGCTTGGGGTGGCCAGCCTACGAGCAGTACTTC
CDR3aa: CASSLGWPAYEQYF
v_gene: TRBV5-4
j_gene: TRBJ2-7
abundance: few
d_gene: .

CDR3nt: TGTGCCAGCAGCTTTATAGGGGGCGCGGATACGCAGTATTTT
CDR3aa: CASSFIGGADTQYF
v_gene: TRBV11-2
j_gene: TRBJ2-3
abundance: .
d_gene: TRBD1

CDR3nt: TGTGCCAGCAGCTCTTACAGGACAGTCTATGGCTACACCTTC
CDR3aa: CASSSYRTVYGYTF
v_gene: TRBV5-8
j_gene: TRBJ1-2
abundance: once
d_gene: .

CDR3nt: TGTGCCAGCAGCTCCTTACAGGGGCTCGCTGAAGCTTTCTTT
CDR3aa: CASSSLQGLAEAFF
v_gene: TRBV11-2
j_gene: TRBJ1-1
abundance: .
d_gene: TRBD1

CDR3nt: TGCGCCAGCAGCCAAGTAGGAGGGGTCTTTAACAATGAGCAGTTCTTC
CDR3aa: CASSQVGGVFNNEQFF
v_gene: TRBV4-3
j_gene: TRBJ2-1
abundance: .
d_gene: .